One and the same sample provided the 22 T cell receptor beta chains below, sequenced in a study of blood T cell repertoires in COVID-19. Here immunoSEQ multiplex PCR was the method, and the copy in TCRdb shows in-frame clones only, minus some. This sample has a few hundred thousand clones, with around 87% found just once. Specimen: peripheral blood. These TCRs come from a woman in her fifties or sixties with acute or convalescent COVID-19.

This chain joins TRBV19 and TRBJ2-7; 7 nucleotides agree with TRBD2. The CDR3 loop spans 19 amino acids. CDR1 and CDR2 from the germline V gene are LNHDA and SQIVND (reference sequence). J was trimmed by 0 bases and V by 2 bases; bases with no gene match: 16. The chain's CDR3 is CASSISGAGGLVSSYEQYF. As DNA, the CDR3 is TGTGCCAGTAGTATATCCGGTGCTGGCGGACTAGTAAGCTCCTACGAGCAGTACTTC.

The table lists this clone with a count of one. The V call is TRBV2, the J call TRBJ1-4; D is unclear. The germline V and J ends were trimmed by 4 bases and 4 bases, with 7 bases remaining between them. CDR1 and CDR2 (germline): SNHLY, FYNNEI. This CDR3 contains 13 residues. Here the CDR3 DNA reads TGTGCCAGCAGTGGCTACTATAATGAAAAACTGTTTTTT. Encoded protein: CASSGYYNEKLFF.

J is TRBJ1-5 and V is TRBV12-3 or TRBV12-4; a possible D gene is TRBD1 (5 bases). Trimming left V 2 bases short and J 6 bases short, with 8 bases between. The CDR3 spans 13 residues. CDR3 nucleotides: TGTGCCAGCAGTTTACAGGGATCTCAGCCCCAGCATTTT. Amino acid sequence: CASSLQGSQPQHF.

V gene TRBV28 combines with J gene TRBJ2-6; D remains unclear. Germline V gene data show CDR1 as MDHEN and CDR2 as SYDVKM. The CDR3 has 13 amino acids. Trimming stripped 8 bases from V and 0 bases from J, with 5 bases between. The CDR3 region has the DNA TGTGCCAGCGGCAACTCTGGGGCCAACGTCCTGACTTTC. Amino acid sequence: CASGNSGANVLTF. The entire variable domain, with the rest obtained from reference TRBV28 and TRBJ2-6, is as follows: DVKVTQSSRYLVKRTGEKVFLECVQDMDHENMFWYRQDPGLGLRLIYFSYDVKMKEKGDIPEGYSVSREKKERFSLILESASTNQTSMYLCASGNSGANVLTFGAGSRLTVL.

The genes are TRBV6-1 and TRBJ2-1; D is undetermined. Trimming took off 2 bases at V and 5 bases at J, with 16 bases between the two ends. The CDR3 consists of 16 residues. Germline V CDR1 and CDR2: MNHNS, SASEGT. The CDR3 sequence: CASSERKLRIDNEQFF. Here the CDR3 DNA reads TGTGCCAGCAGTGAAAGAAAACTGAGAATCGACAATGAGCAGTTCTTC.

This chain joins TRBV5-1 and TRBJ2-7; possible D gene TRBD2, 5 bases. The CDR3 contains 14 residues. The V end lost 6 bases, the J end lost 2 bases, and 15 bases lay between the germline ends. Germline values: CDR1 SGHRS, CDR2 YFSETQ. CDR3 DNA: TGCGCCAGCACATCTATGCCGGGGACCTACGAGCAGTACTTC. It encodes CASTSMPGTYEQYF.

The J gene is TRBJ2-7, the V gene TRBV7-2; 9 positions match TRBD2. The V segment lost 9 bases and the J segment 6 bases; nucleotides outside the gene matches: 18. CDR1 is SGHTA, CDR2 FQGNSA, per germline. CDR3 length: 16 amino acids. The CDR3 protein is CASSPLWGSGSSEQYF. In DNA, the CDR3 is TGTGCCAGTTCCCCCCTTTGGGGTAGCGGGAGTAGCGAGCAGTACTTC.

This clone has just one count. The rearrangement links TRBV16 to TRBJ1-4; 9 bases align to TRBD1. The germline V gene has CDR1 KGHSY and CDR2 FQNENV. The J segment lost 10 bases and the V segment lost 0 bases, leaving 18 bases of the junction unmatched. The CDR3 runs to 19 residues. The CDR3 is CASSQSGIGPGTGSGKLFF. The CDR3 DNA is TGTGCCAGCAGCCAATCGGGGATCGGACCCGGGACAGGGAGCGGAAAACTGTTTTTT. Drawing the rest from reference TRBV16 and TRBJ1-4, the complete variable domain is GEEVAQTPKHLVRGEGQKAKLYCAPIKGHSYVFWYQQVLKNEFKFLISFQNENVFDETGMPKERFSAKCLPNSPCSLEIQATKLEDSAVYFCASSQSGIGPGTGSGKLFFGSGTQLSVL.

CDR3 nucleotide sequence: TGTGCCAGCAGTGAGGGAGGTGGAGGCTATGGCTACACCTTC. Residues: CASSEGGGGYGYTF. The chain has TRBV6-4 and TRBJ1-2, with D hard to call. The germline V gene has CDR1 MRHNA and CDR2 SNTAGT. V lost 3 bases, J lost 4 bases, and 12 bases lay in between. CDR3 size: 14 residues.

The gene calls are TRBV7-9 and TRBJ2-7, with 8 bases lining up with TRBD1. The germline V gene has CDR1 SEHNR and CDR2 FQNEAQ (reference sequence). J gave up 6 bases and V 5 bases, and 9 bases lay outside the gene matches. The length of the CDR3 is 14 residues. The CDR3 is CASSLTGQVGEQYF. CDR3 coding DNA: TGTGCCAGCAGCCTTACGGGACAGGTCGGCGAGCAGTACTTC. Together with reference TRBV7-9 and TRBJ2-7, the CDR3 gives the full variable domain: DTGVSQNPRHKITKRGQNVTFRCDPISEHNRLYWYRQTLGQGPEFLTYFQNEAQLEKSRLLSDRFSAERPKGSFSTLEIQRTEQGDSAMYLCASSLTGQVGEQYFGPGTRLTVT.

V usage is TRBV5-6 and J usage is TRBJ2-2; the match to TRBD1 covers 11 bases. The junction had 4 bases not matched to a gene; V was cut back by 7 bases and J by 5 bases. The CDR3 runs 14 residues. Germline assignment: CDR1 SGHDT and CDR2 YYEEEE. Here the CDR3 DNA reads TGTGCCAGCGGGACAGGGGGGCGGACCGGGGAGCTGTTTTTT. Its translation: CASGTGGRTGELFF.

The V call is TRBV6-5, the J call TRBJ1-2; D ambiguous. The CDR3 is 11 residues long. CDR1 and CDR2 from the germline V gene are MNHEY and SVGAGI. Trimming removed 7 bases at V and 5 bases at J, with 8 bases between. CDR3 sequence reads: CASTRGYGYTF. The CDR3 DNA reads as TGTGCCAGCACGAGAGGGTATGGCTACACCTTC.

The chain has TRBV7-9 and TRBJ2-2; TRBD1 is a possible D gene (5 bases). Germline values: CDR1 SEHNR, CDR2 FQNEAQ (reference sequence). Trimming cost V 2 bases and J 7 bases, with 8 bases left between them. The length of the CDR3 is 13 residues. The CDR3 loop reads CASSLQGNGELFF. CDR3 coding DNA: TGTGCCAGCAGCTTACAGGGAAACGGGGAGCTGTTTTTT.

About this clone: The same CDR3 is also encoded by other DNA sequences in this sample. This sequence joins TRBV5-1 and TRBJ2-1; D is possibly TRBD1 (6 bases). Germline V CDR1 and CDR2: SGHRS, YFSETQ. The V gene lost 4 bases and the J gene lost 3 bases, with 8 bases spanning the gap. There are 13 residues in the CDR3. The CDR3 coding sequence is TGCGCCAGCAGCCTGGACAGCTACAATGAGCAGTTCTTC. This gives the protein CASSLDSYNEQFF.

This clone was seen a handful of times. DNA for the CDR3: TGTGCCAGCAGCCTAACCGGGACAGGGAACTACGAGCAGTACTTC. Translating it yields CASSLTGTGNYEQYF. J is TRBJ2-7 and V is TRBV7-2; 9 bases map to TRBD1. CDR1 is SGHTA, CDR2 FQGNSA, per germline. The CDR3 spans 15 residues. J lost 3 bases, V lost 5 bases, and 8 bases had no gene match.

The chain is built from TRBV29-1 and TRBJ2-2; 8 bases line up with TRBD1. The V gene end was trimmed by 1 base and the J gene end by 6 bases; junction bases not matched to a gene: 7. Looked up from germline, CDR1 is SQVTM and CDR2 is ANQGSEA. The CDR3 sequence is 15 residues long. The DNA of the CDR3 is TGCAGCGTTGAAGGGTGGACAGGGCGTCCCGGGGAGCTGTTTTTT. This encodes CSVEGWTGRPGELFF.

The CDR3 loop reads CASSSYRDSSTDTQYF. The CDR3 DNA reads as TGTGCCAGCAGTTCCTACCGGGACAGTAGCACAGATACGCAGTATTTT. The chain is built from TRBV28 and TRBJ2-3; 7 positions agree with TRBD1. This CDR3 is built from 16 residues. Germline CDR1 reads MDHEN; CDR2 reads SYDVKM. The trim removed 4 bases at V and 0 bases at J, leaving 7 bases unmatched.

The DNA of the CDR3 is TGTGCCAGCAGTGAGGCGGGAGTACGGGAGACCCAGTACTTC. Translated, it gives CASSEAGVRETQYF. The chain links TRBV2 to TRBJ2-5, with 7 bases that match TRBD2. Germline CDR1 SNHLY, CDR2 FYNNEI. The CDR3 covers 14 residues. The V and J ends lost 3 bases and 5 bases, in that order; junction bases with no gene match: 6.

The chain combines TRBV5-5 with TRBJ2-2; no clear D gene. There are 14 residues in the CDR3. Germline assignment: CDR1 SGHKS and CDR2 YYEKEE (reference sequence). V was pared by 0 bases and J by 4 bases, with 7 bases between. In nucleotides, the CDR3 is TGTGCCAGCAGCTTGGGACACCCCACCGGGGAGCTGTTTTTT. Translating gives CASSLGHPTGELFF.

V is TRBV4-2 and J is TRBJ1-4; 8 nucleotides align to TRBD1. The trim removed 4 bases at V and 3 bases at J, leaving 7 bases unmatched. The CDR3 runs to 16 residues. Per germline, CDR1 LGHNA and CDR2 YNFKEQ. CDR3 amino acids: CASSRADRASNEKLFF. The CDR3 region has the DNA TGTGCCAGCAGCCGAGCGGACAGGGCATCTAATGAAAAACTGTTTTTT.

The CDR3 nucleotides read TGTGCCAGCAGCTTCAGACAGGGGCAGGGTGGCTACACCTTC. The encoded protein is CASSFRQGQGGYTF. The rearrangement joins TRBV7-2 to TRBJ1-2; 8 bases line up with TRBD1. Germline V CDR1 and CDR2: SGHTA, FQGNSA. With V trimmed by 3 bases and J by 7 bases, 7 bases remained unmatched. The CDR3 totals 14 residues.

The chain carries TRBV28 and TRBJ1-1; D uncertain. V lost 8 bases to trimming and J lost 0 bases, with 10 bases between them. CDR3 length: 13 amino acids. Germline V gene data show CDR1 as MDHEN and CDR2 as SYDVKM. The DNA for the CDR3 is TGTGCCAGCTTTCCGGACTTGAACACTGAAGCTTTCTTT. This codes for CASFPDLNTEAFF. Full variable domain (rest looked up from reference TRBV28 and TRBJ1-1): DVKVTQSSRYLVKRTGEKVFLECVQDMDHENMFWYRQDPGLGLRLIYFSYDVKMKEKGDIPEGYSVSREKKERFSLILESASTNQTSMYLCASFPDLNTEAFFGQGTRLTVV.